This T cell receptor (beta chain) stems from a study of blood T cell repertoires in COVID-19. The V and J ends lost 2 bases and 6 bases, in that order; junction bases with no gene match: 7. CDR1 and CDR2 from the germline V gene are SGHRS and YFSETQ. The CDR3 totals 14 residues. Method: immunoSEQ multiplex PCR; TCRdb's copy keeps in-frame clones and lacks some. Among some 56,000 clones listed, 81% were seen once. Source material: peripheral blood. This sequence originates from a woman older than 75 with active or convalescent COVID-19. The gene calls are TRBV5-1 and TRBJ1-1; TRBD1 matches at 7 bases. The CDR3 region has the DNA TGCGCCAGCAGCTTTCTACCGGGACAGCCTGAAGCTTTCTTT. Translated: CASSFLPGQPEAFF.